One sample yielded the 3 T cell receptor beta chains listed below, sequenced in a study of T cell repertoires in cytomegalovirus infection. In TCRdb, the reads were re-called with MiXCR into one record per CDR3 protein. The sample has 250,000 to 300,000 distinct CDR3 sequences; about 23% are singletons. What was sequenced was PBMCs. The receptors derive from a human donor in good health (CMV status not recorded). Some clones in this sample may be carry-over from other donors' samples.

This clonotype was detected a few times. V and J are TRBV7-8 and TRBJ2-6; D is possibly TRBD2 (5 bases). This CDR3 contains 15 residues. V lost 9 bases to trimming and J lost 5 bases, with 17 bases between them. Germline V lookup: CDR1 SGHVS, CDR2 FQNEAQ. The CDR3 DNA is TGTGCCAGTACCCCCCGGGGTTCCTGGGCCAACGTCCTGACTTTC. It is translated as CASTPRGSWANVLTF.

This clonotype was counted at least ten times. The CDR3 DNA follows: TGTGCCAGCAGCTCCTCGAGCGGCTACAATGAGCAGTTCTTC. Translation gives CASSSSSGYNEQFF. The rearrangement links TRBV7-3 to TRBJ2-1; D is possibly TRBD2 (5 bases). Germline V gives CDR1 SGHTA, CDR2 FQGTGA. The germline V and J ends were trimmed by 4 bases and 3 bases, with 10 bases remaining between them. The CDR3 length is 14 residues. Supplemented by reference TRBV7-3 and TRBJ2-1, the full variable domain reads GAGVSQTPSNKVTEKGKYVELRCDPISGHTALYWYRQSLGQGPEFLIYFQGTGAADDSGLPNDRFFAVRPEGSVSTLKIQRTERGDSAVYLCASSSSSGYNEQFFGPGTRLTVL.

This clonotype was recorded a few times. This chain connects TRBV28 to TRBJ1-1; possible D gene TRBD1, 6 bases. Germline V gene sequence: CDR1 MDHEN, CDR2 SYDVKM. Deletions cut 6 bases from V and 11 bases from J, with 19 bases between. The CDR3 is made up of 13 amino acids. CDR3 sequence: CASRAPGQTSAFF. CDR3 DNA sequence: TGTGCCAGCAGAGCGCCGGGACAAACTTCGGCTTTCTTT.